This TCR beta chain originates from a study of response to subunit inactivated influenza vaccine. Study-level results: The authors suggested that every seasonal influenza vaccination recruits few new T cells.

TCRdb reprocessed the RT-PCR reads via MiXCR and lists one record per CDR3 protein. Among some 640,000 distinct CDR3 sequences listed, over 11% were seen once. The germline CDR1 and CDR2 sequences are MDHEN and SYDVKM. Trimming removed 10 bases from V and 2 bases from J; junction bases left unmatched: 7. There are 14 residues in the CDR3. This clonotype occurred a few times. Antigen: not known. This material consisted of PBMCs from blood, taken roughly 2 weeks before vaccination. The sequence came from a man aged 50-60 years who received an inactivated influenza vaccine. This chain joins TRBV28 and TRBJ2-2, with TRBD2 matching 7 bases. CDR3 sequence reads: CATIAGSNTGELFF. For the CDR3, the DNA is TGTGCCACAATAGCGGGTTCCAACACCGGGGAGCTGTTTTTT.